This T cell receptor beta chain was sequenced for a study of T cell repertoires in cytomegalovirus infection. Study details: It can be stated that public TCR beta signatures indicated CMV infection as well as a matching HLA type. Study results and caveats: It was HLA-C-restricted CMV-specific TCR beta clonotypes that dominated the response ex vivo. CMV carriers having the relevant HLA were flagged by cumulative public TCR beta family frequency.

One entry per CDR3 protein, called by TCRdb with MiXCR from the reads. The sample consists of some 180,000 distinct CDR3 sequences, 15% to 20% of them appearing once. This CDR3 has 18 residues. Per the germline V gene, CDR1 is SGHDT and CDR2 is YYEEEE. V was clipped by 1 base and J by 1 base; unmatched bases: 10. This clonotype has only a few counts. The antigen is undetermined. Sequences were obtained from CD8+ T cells from PBMCs. This sequence originates from a human donor in good health (CMV status not recorded). Some clones in this sample may be carry-over from other donors' samples. The V and J genes are TRBV5-6 and TRBJ2-5, with 10 bases matching TRBD1. The CDR3 protein is CASSLPGQGTRSQETQYF. The CDR3 coding sequence is TGTGCCAGCAGCTTGCCGGGACAGGGGACCAGATCCCAAGAGACCCAGTACTTC.